The entry that follows covers one TCR beta chain sequence. This CDR3 contains 12 residues. Germline CDR1 and CDR2: MDHEN and SYDVKM. V was pared by 4 bases and J by 4 bases, with 6 bases between. The entry originates in a study of preoperative IRX-2 immunotherapy in early breast cancer. Treatment specified: preoperative locoregional IRX-2 cytokine immunotherapy. This phase Ib study tested locoregional IRX-2 cytokine immunotherapy given before surgery. Sequencing used immunoSEQ multiplex PCR; TCRdb keeps in-frame clones, though not all of them. The table lists approximately 100,000 clones, more than 80% of them singletons.

The specimen comprised tumor tissue, sampled after IRX-2 immunotherapy. The TCR was taken from a human donor with breast cancer. The V gene is TRBV28, the J gene TRBJ2-3; D is ambiguous. CDR3 DNA sequence: TGTGCCAGCAGTTCAGACTCAGATACGCAGTATTTT. As protein: CASSSDSDTQYF.